Included here is one TCR beta chain sequence, with context. These data come from a study of shared clonotypes between healthy human individuals. Assay: immunoSEQ multiplex PCR; the TCRdb copy retains only in-frame clones and omits some. The sample lists about 480,000 clones; 75% to 80% were seen once. CDR3 length equals 14 residues. J was trimmed by 8 bases and V by 3 bases; bases with no gene match: 7. Germline CDR1 is SNHLY and CDR2 is FYNNEI. The sequenced sample was PBMCs. The TCR comes from a woman aged 40 to 50 in good health. Some clones in this sample may be carry-over from other donors' samples. The chain couples TRBV2 to TRBJ2-1; the match to TRBD2 covers 7 bases. CDR3 nucleotide sequence: TGTGCCAGCAGTGATAGACTAGCAGCAGATGAGCAGTTCTTC. Amino acids: CASSDRLAADEQFF.